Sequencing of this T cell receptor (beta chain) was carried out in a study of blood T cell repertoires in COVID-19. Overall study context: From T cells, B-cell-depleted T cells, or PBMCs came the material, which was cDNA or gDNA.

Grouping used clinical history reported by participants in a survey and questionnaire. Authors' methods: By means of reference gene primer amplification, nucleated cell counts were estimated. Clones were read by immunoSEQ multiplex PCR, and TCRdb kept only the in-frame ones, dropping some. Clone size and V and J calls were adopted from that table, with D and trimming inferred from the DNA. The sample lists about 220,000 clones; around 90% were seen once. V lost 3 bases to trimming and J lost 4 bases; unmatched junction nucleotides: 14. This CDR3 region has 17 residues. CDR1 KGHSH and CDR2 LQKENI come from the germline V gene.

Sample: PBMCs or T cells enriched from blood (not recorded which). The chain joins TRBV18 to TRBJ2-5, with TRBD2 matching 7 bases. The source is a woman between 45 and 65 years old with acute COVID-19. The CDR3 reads CASSPGRSGGGRETQYF. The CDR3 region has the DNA TGTGCCAGCTCACCGGGGCGTAGTGGCGGGGGAAGAGAGACCCAGTACTTC.